This is a list of T cell receptor beta chains from one sample in a study of blood T cell repertoires in COVID-19. Profiled with immunoSEQ multiplex PCR; TCRdb holds only in-frame clones, not every one. The sample contains 70,000 or so clones, around nine tenths of which appear only once. The material sequenced was peripheral blood. The receptors originated from a man between 60 and 75 years old with acute or convalescent COVID-19. The CDR3 runs from the conserved cysteine through the conserved F or W. A D gene is named only where the DNA matches it firmly. The size entry is marked missing in some rows and otherwise reads once, few, many or a size class.

V gene	CDR3 length	D gene	clone size	J gene	CDR3 DNA	CDR3 protein
TRBV6-5	14	-	-	TRBJ1-3	TGTGCCAGCAGAGGACAGTCCCCTGGAAACACCATATATTTT	CASRGQSPGNTIYF
TRBV24-1	14	-	-	TRBJ1-6	TGTGCCACCAGTGGGGGGGGTGGTAATTCACCCCTCCACTTT	CATSGGGGNSPLHF
TRBV9	14	TRBD2	-	TRBJ2-3	TGTGCCAGCAGCTCTAGCGGGGCCACAGATACGCAGTATTTT	CASSSSGATDTQYF
TRBV14	14	-	-	TRBJ2-1	TGTGCCAGCAGCCAGACGGGGGCCTACAATGAGCAGTTCTTC	CASSQTGAYNEQFF
TRBV6-1	14	TRBD2	-	TRBJ2-7	TGTGCCAGCAGTGAAGGAGCGGGAACCTACGAGCAGTACTTC	CASSEGAGTYEQYF
TRBV6-5	14	-	-	TRBJ1-1	TGTGCCACCCACCGTGAGACAGTTGACACTGAAGCTTTCTTT	CATHRETVDTEAFF
TRBV4-1	16	-	-	TRBJ2-5	TGCGCCAGCAGCCAAGCTGGGGGACTTAACCAAGAGACCCAGTACTTC	CASSQAGGLNQETQYF
TRBV5-1	13	-	-	TRBJ1-1	TGCGCCAGCAGCTTGGATCCAGGGGAGTACGCTTTCTTT	CASSLDPGEYAFF
TRBV11-1	13	-	once	TRBJ1-1	TGTGCCAGCAGCTTAGATGTGACGACACTGGCTTTCTTT	CASSLDVTTLAFF
TRBV14	15	-	-	TRBJ1-6	TGTGCCAGCAGCGTCGACATTAGAGGGAATTCACCCCTCCACTTT	CASSVDIRGNSPLHF
TRBV30	14	TRBD2	-	TRBJ2-2	TGTGCCTGGAGTGTACCTGGGGGGGCCGGGGAGCTGTTTTTT	CAWSVPGGAGELFF
TRBV18	16	TRBD1	-	TRBJ2-5	TGTGCCAGCTCACCACCGGGACAGTCTTTCCAAGAGACCCAGTACTTC	CASSPPGQSFQETQYF
TRBV18	15	-	-	TRBJ1-5	TGTGCCAGCTCACCACCGGCCAGCGGGCATCAGCCCCAGCATTTT	CASSPPASGHQPQHF
TRBV6-5	12	-	-	TRBJ2-3	TGTGCCAGCAGTCCCGGGGGAGATACGCAGTATTTT	CASSPGGDTQYF
TRBV6-1	16	-	-	TRBJ1-3	TGTGCCAGCAGTGAACTTCTGTCGAGCTCTGGAAACACCATATATTTT	CASSELLSSSGNTIYF
TRBV30	16	-	-	TRBJ1-3	TGTGCCTGGAGTGTTGTTTTCGGGGGAGCTGGAAACACCATATATTTT	CAWSVVFGGAGNTIYF
TRBV7-8	13	-	-	TRBJ2-3	TGTGCCAGCAGTTCAAGGGAGCCCGATACGCAGTATTTT	CASSSREPDTQYF
TRBV19	13	-	-	TRBJ1-2	TGTGCCAGTAGTTTGACAGATACCTATGGCTACACCTTC	CASSLTDTYGYTF
TRBV28	15	TRBD1	-	TRBJ1-2	TGTGCCAGCAGTGCCTCTCGCGGACAGGGTGGTGGCTACACCTTC	CASSASRGQGGGYTF
TRBV5-1	13	-	-	TRBJ1-1	TGCGCCAGCAGCTTGGCCAGGAACACTGAAGCTTTCTTT	CASSLARNTEAFF
TRBV11-2	16	-	-	TRBJ2-3	TGTGCCAGCAGCGCGAGGACAGTAGCAATCACAGATACGCAGTATTTT	CASSARTVAITDTQYF
TRBV11-3	14	-	-	TRBJ2-2	TGTGCCAGCAGCTTACGCAGAAATCACGGGGAGCTGTTTTTT	CASSLRRNHGELFF
TRBV24-1	16	-	-	TRBJ2-1	TGTGCCACCAGTCCAACGGGACAAAAGAATTACAATGAGCAGTTCTTC	CATSPTGQKNYNEQFF
TRBV7-2	15	TRBD1	-	TRBJ2-1	TGTGCCAGCAGCCCCCGGACAGGGGTGGGTGCTGAGCAGTTCTTC	CASSPRTGVGAEQFF
TRBV2	12	-	-	TRBJ2-3	TGTGCCAGCAGTGACGCCGGGACACATCAGTATTTT	CASSDAGTHQYF
TRBV28	10	-	-	TRBJ1-2	TGTGCCAGCAGTTCAGATGGCTACACCTTC	CASSSDGYTF
TRBV21-1	16	-	-	TRBJ2-4	TGTGCCGCGAAGGGACAGGGGACACTAGCCAAAAACATTCAGTACTTC	CAAKGQGTLAKNIQYF
TRBV10-2	13	-	few	TRBJ1-3	TGCGCCAGCAGGGTTGAGGCTGGAAACACCATATATTTT	CASRVEAGNTIYF
TRBV3-1/TRBV3-2	14	-	-	TRBJ2-3	TGTGCCAGCAGCCCCCGGGTGGGCACAGATACGCAGTATTTT	CASSPRVGTDTQYF
TRBV5-6	14	-	-	TRBJ1-6	TGTGCCAGCAGCACGCGGCGGAGGAATTCACCCCTCCACTTT	CASSTRRRNSPLHF